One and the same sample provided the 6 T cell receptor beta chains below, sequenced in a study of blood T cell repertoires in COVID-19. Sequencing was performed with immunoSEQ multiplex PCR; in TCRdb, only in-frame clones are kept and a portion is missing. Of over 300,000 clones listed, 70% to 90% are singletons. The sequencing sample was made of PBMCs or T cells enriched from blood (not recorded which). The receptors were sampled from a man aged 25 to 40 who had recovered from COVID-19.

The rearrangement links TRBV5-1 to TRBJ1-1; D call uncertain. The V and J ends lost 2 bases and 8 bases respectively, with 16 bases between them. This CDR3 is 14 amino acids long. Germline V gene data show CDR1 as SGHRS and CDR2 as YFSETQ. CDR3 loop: CASSFSTGILEAFF. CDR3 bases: TGCGCCAGCAGCTTTTCGACGGGAATATTGGAAGCTTTCTTT.

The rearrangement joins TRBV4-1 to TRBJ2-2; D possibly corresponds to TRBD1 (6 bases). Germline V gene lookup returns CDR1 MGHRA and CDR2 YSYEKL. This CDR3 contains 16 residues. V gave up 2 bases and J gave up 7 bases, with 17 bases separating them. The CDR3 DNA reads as TGCGCCAGCAGCCAATCCACAGGGATCGGGGACGGGGAGCTGTTTTTT. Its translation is CASSQSTGIGDGELFF.

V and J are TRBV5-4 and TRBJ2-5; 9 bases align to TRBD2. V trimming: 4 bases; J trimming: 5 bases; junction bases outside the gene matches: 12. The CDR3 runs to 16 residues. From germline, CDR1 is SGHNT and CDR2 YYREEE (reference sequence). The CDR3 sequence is CASSPVAGDLGETQYF. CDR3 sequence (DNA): TGTGCCAGCAGCCCGGTAGCGGGGGACCTAGGGGAGACCCAGTACTTC.

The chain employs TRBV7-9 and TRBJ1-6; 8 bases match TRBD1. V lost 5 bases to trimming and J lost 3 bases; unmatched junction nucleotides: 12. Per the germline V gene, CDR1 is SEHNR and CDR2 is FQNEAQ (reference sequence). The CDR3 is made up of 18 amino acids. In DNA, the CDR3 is TGTGCCAGCAGCGCGGGACAGGCAACCCTTGACTATAATTCACCCCTCCACTTT. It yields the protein CASSAGQATLDYNSPLHF.

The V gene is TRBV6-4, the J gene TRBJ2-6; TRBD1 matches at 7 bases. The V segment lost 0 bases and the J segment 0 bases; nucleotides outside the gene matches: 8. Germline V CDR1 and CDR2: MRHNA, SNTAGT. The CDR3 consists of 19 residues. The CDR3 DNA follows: TGTGCCAGCAGTGACTCCTCTTGGACAGGAAACTCTGGGGCCAACGTCCTGACTTTC. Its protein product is CASSDSSWTGNSGANVLTF.

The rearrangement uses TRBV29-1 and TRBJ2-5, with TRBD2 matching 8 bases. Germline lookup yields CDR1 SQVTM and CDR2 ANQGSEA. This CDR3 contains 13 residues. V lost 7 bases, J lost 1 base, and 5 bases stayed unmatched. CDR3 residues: CSAGGGLQETQYF. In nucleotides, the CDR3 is TGCAGCGCGGGCGGGGGGCTCCAAGAGACCCAGTACTTC.